This passage covers 24 T cell receptor beta chains from one sample sequenced in a study of blood T cell repertoires in COVID-19. Measured with immunoSEQ multiplex PCR; TCRdb has only the in-frame clones, and not every one. The sample gives more than 55,000 clones, approximately 90% of which show up once; about 9% is in the top ten. Sequencing used peripheral blood. All receptors derive from a human donor with active COVID-19. The donor label of this sample is uncertain.

This clone was recorded once. The genes are TRBV24-1 and TRBJ1-2; D unresolved. Per the germline V gene, CDR1 is KGHDR and CDR2 is SFDVKD. The germline V and J ends were trimmed by 3 bases and 2 bases, with 12 bases remaining between them. The CDR3 totals 15 residues. CDR3 DNA: TGTGCCACCAGTGATCGGGGAGGGTGGAACTATGGCTACACCTTC. The encoded protein is CATSDRGGWNYGYTF.

The chain uses TRBV6-5 and TRBJ1-4, with D uncertain. Germline V CDR1 and CDR2: MNHEY, SVGAGI. Trimming left V 4 bases short and J 8 bases short, with 8 bases between. CDR3 size: 12 residues. Written as DNA, the CDR3 is TGTGCCAGCAGTTCCCGAGGGGAAAAACTGTTTTTT. Protein: CASSSRGEKLFF.

The chain uses TRBV29-1 and TRBJ2-7; TRBD1 might be the D (5 bases). Trimming cost V 3 bases and J 6 bases, with 9 bases left between them. In germline, CDR1 is SQVTM, CDR2 ANQGSEA. This CDR3 has 11 residues. CDR3 region: CSVDQGVEQYF. DNA of the CDR3: TGCAGCGTTGATCAAGGGGTCGAGCAGTACTTC.

The chain uses TRBV7-9 and TRBJ2-3; possibly TRBD1 for D (6 bases). Germline loops: CDR1 SEHNR, CDR2 FQNEAQ (reference sequence). The length of the CDR3 is 15 residues. Between the trimmed V and J ends, which lost 5 bases and 2 bases, there was a span of 14 bases. The CDR3 DNA reads TGTGCCAGCAGCCCTAGAGGGGGAAACACAGATACGCAGTATTTT. Protein product: CASSPRGGNTDTQYF.

The chain couples TRBV7-9 to TRBJ1-2, with D tentatively TRBD1 (6 bases). Trimming took off 7 bases at V and 2 bases at J, with 11 bases between the two ends. CDR1 and CDR2 from the germline V gene are SEHNR and FQNEAQ (reference sequence). The CDR3 spans 13 residues. The CDR3 is CASTPQGNYGYTF. CDR3 sequence (DNA): TGTGCCAGCACCCCCCAGGGGAACTATGGCTACACCTTC.

This chain links TRBV6-1 with TRBJ2-7; D uncertain. Trimming left V 2 bases short and J 0 bases short, with 11 bases between. The germline V gene encodes CDR1 MNHNS and CDR2 SASEGT. This CDR3 is 15 amino acids long. For the CDR3, the DNA is TGTGCCAGCAGTGAACAACTCCTGAGCTCCTACGAGCAGTACTTC. Amino acid sequence: CASSEQLLSSYEQYF.

This clone was seen a handful of times. The V gene is TRBV5-1, the J gene TRBJ2-2, with a tentative D call TRBD1 (6 bases). This CDR3 has 16 residues. Germline loops: CDR1 SGHRS, CDR2 YFSETQ. V was cut by 0 bases and J by 3 bases, with 12 bases left in between. The CDR3 DNA is TGCGCCAGCAGCTTGGTGCCAGGGGCCCACACCGGGGAGCTGTTTTTT. Its translation: CASSLVPGAHTGELFF.

The gene calls are TRBV24-1 and TRBJ2-5; 7 bases agree with TRBD2. Germline-derived CDR1 and CDR2 are KGHDR and SFDVKD. J lost 4 bases, V lost 5 bases, and 6 bases had no gene match. The CDR3 extends over 14 amino acids. The CDR3 reads CATSAGGAGETQYF. The CDR3, as DNA: TGTGCCACCAGTGCGGGAGGAGCGGGAGAGACCCAGTACTTC.

This CDR3 is CASSLAGTGGVTYEQYF. CDR3 bases: TGTGCCAGCAGCTTAGCCGGGACAGGGGGGGTCACCTACGAGCAGTACTTC. V gene TRBV7-9 combines with J gene TRBJ2-7; 11 nucleotides agree with TRBD1. V lost 0 bases and J lost 2; bases outside the gene matches: 6. This CDR3 is 17 amino acids long. Per the germline V gene, CDR1 is SEHNR and CDR2 is FQNEAQ (reference sequence).

The chain couples TRBV3-1 (or the pseudogene TRBV3-2) to TRBJ2-3; D possibly corresponds to TRBD2 (6 bases). Germline CDR1 and CDR2: LGHDT and YNNKEL (reference sequence). Trimming removed 4 bases from V and 1 base from J, with 15 bases in between. The CDR3 consists of 16 residues. In DNA form, the CDR3 reads TGTGCCAGCAGCCCAAGACTGGGACTTGGCACAGATACGCAGTATTTT. This codes for CASSPRLGLGTDTQYF.

The V gene is TRBV7-9, the J gene TRBJ1-3, with TRBD1 as a possible D gene (5 bases). Per germline, CDR1 SEHNR and CDR2 FQNEAQ (reference sequence). The CDR3 spans 18 residues. Trimming removed 2 bases from V and 1 base from J, with 18 bases in between. CDR3 in amino acids: CASSLNMMQGYSGNTIYF. The CDR3 DNA follows: TGTGCCAGCAGCTTAAATATGATGCAGGGTTATTCTGGAAACACCATATATTTT.

The chain couples TRBV28 to TRBJ1-2, with TRBD1 matching over 11 bases. Looked up from germline, CDR1 is MDHEN and CDR2 is SYDVKM. The CDR3 extends over 16 amino acids. V dropped 6 bases and J dropped 4; count of bases not matched to a gene: 10. The CDR3 protein is CASSQTRTGGGYGYTF. The CDR3 DNA reads as TGTGCCAGCAGCCAGACCAGGACAGGGGGCGGCTATGGCTACACCTTC.

The chain links TRBV18 to TRBJ2-5; 7 nucleotides match TRBD2. The CDR3 runs 13 residues. CDR1 KGHSH and CDR2 LQKENI come from the germline V gene. The J segment lost 7 bases and the V segment lost 8 bases, leaving 10 bases of the junction unmatched. CDR3 region: CASPGASGGTQYF. The CDR3 DNA sequence: TGTGCCAGCCCCGGGGCTAGCGGAGGGACCCAGTACTTC.

This clone was counted only a few times. The rearrangement uses TRBV7-9 and TRBJ1-5; D not certain. Germline assignment: CDR1 SEHNR and CDR2 FQNEAQ (reference sequence). This CDR3 region has 13 residues. Trimming cost V 8 bases and J 7 bases, with 15 bases left between them. The CDR3 nucleotides are TGTGCCAGCGGGCCCAAAAATGGGCAGCCCCAGCATTTT. This encodes CASGPKNGQPQHF.

The chain has TRBV19 and TRBJ2-7; 8 nucleotides line up with TRBD1. CDR3 length: 11 residues. Trimming at V came to 8 bases and at J to 5 bases, leaving 2 bases not matched to a gene. Per germline, CDR1 LNHDA and CDR2 SQIVND (reference sequence). This CDR3 is CASSGGHEQYF. CDR3 in DNA: TGTGCCAGTTCAGGGGGCCACGAGCAGTACTTC.

This clone is a singleton in its sample. The genes are TRBV4-2 and TRBJ2-7, with TRBD2 identical over 10 bases. V lost 1 base and J lost 6; bases outside the gene matches: 6. CDR1 is LGHNA, CDR2 YNFKEQ, per germline. This CDR3 region has 15 residues. CDR3 DNA: TGTGCCAGCAGCCAAGGAGCGGGAGGGCCTAGCGAGCAGTACTTC. This sequence encodes CASSQGAGGPSEQYF.

V gene TRBV2 combines with J gene TRBJ1-4; perhaps TRBD1 as D (6 bases). The CDR3 covers 14 residues. Germline loops: CDR1 SNHLY, CDR2 FYNNEI. Trimming pared 3 bases from V and 3 bases from J, leaving 8 bases between. In DNA, the CDR3 is TGTGCCAGCAGTGACAGGGGCCCTAATGAAAAACTGTTTTTT. Amino acids: CASSDRGPNEKLFF. Based on the CDR3 plus reference TRBV2 and TRBJ1-4, the full variable domain is EPEVTQTPSHQVTQMGQEVILRCVPISNHLYFYWYRQILGQKVEFLVSFYNNEISEKSEIFDDQFSVERPDGSNFTLKIRSTKLEDSAMYFCASSDRGPNEKLFFGSGTQLSVL.

The V gene is TRBV6-2 or TRBV6-3, the J gene TRBJ2-7, with no clear D. Trimming took 6 bases from V and 3 from J, leaving 6 bases between them. CDR3 length equals 11 residues. Germline V CDR1 and CDR2: MNHEY, SVGEGT. CDR3 DNA sequence: TGTGCCAGCAGCCGCGTCTACGAGCAGTACTTC. Its translation: CASSRVYEQYF.

The J gene is TRBJ1-2, the V gene TRBV19; 7 positions match TRBD1. The CDR3 spans 14 residues. The junction had 9 bases not matched to a gene; V was cut back by 7 bases and J by 4 bases. Per the germline V gene, CDR1 is LNHDA and CDR2 is SQIVND (reference sequence). DNA of the CDR3: TGTGCCAGTAATGATCCGGGACAGAGCTATGGCTACACCTTC. As protein: CASNDPGQSYGYTF.

The chain combines TRBV24-1 with TRBJ2-5; 7 bases match TRBD2. Losses at the gene ends were 5 bases for V and 2 bases for J; bases not matched to a gene: 7. From germline, CDR1 is KGHDR and CDR2 SFDVKD. This CDR3 contains 15 residues. The CDR3 DNA reads as TGTGCCACCAGTGGAGGACTAGAGGCACAAGAGACCCAGTACTTC. This encodes CATSGGLEAQETQYF.

This clone was observed at least ten times. The chain recombines TRBV6-5 with TRBJ2-1; 9 bases match TRBD1. Looked up from germline, CDR1 is MNHEY and CDR2 is SVGAGI. The ends lost 4 bases at V and 6 bases at J; junction bases unmatched: 1. The CDR3 is made up of 13 amino acids. The CDR3 is CASSSGQGNEQFF. Written as DNA, the CDR3 is TGTGCCAGCAGTTCGGGACAGGGCAATGAGCAGTTCTTC.

V is TRBV27 and J is TRBJ1-2; TRBD1 agrees at 8 bases. The germline V gene encodes CDR1 MNHEY and CDR2 SMNVEV (reference sequence). The CDR3 is made up of 16 amino acids. With 4 bases clipped from V and 4 bases from J, the junction kept 11 bases outside the gene matches. As DNA, the CDR3 is TGTGCCAGCAGTTCCTGGGACAGGCTGTCGGCCTATGGCTACACCTTC. Its protein product is CASSSWDRLSAYGYTF.

The gene calls are TRBV30 and TRBJ1-5; 8 positions match TRBD1. This CDR3 comprises 13 residues. V shed 3 bases, J shed 5 bases, and the junction held 3 bases outside the gene matches. CDR1 and CDR2 (germline): GTSNPN, SVGIG (reference sequence). CDR3 bases: TGTGCCTGGAGCCCGGGACAGGATCAGCCCCAGCATTTT. Its protein is CAWSPGQDQPQHF.

The chain uses TRBV12-1 and TRBJ2-7; the table's D gene call, TRBD2, was not cross checked with the DNA. TRBV12-1 is a known pseudogene. This CDR3 has 12 residues. The CDR3 DNA reads as TGTGCCAGCAGCCTCGACCTAGCCGAGCAGTACTTC. Protein: CASSLDLAEQYF.